A selection of T cell receptor beta chains follows, all from one sample in a study of PD-1 blockade in classical Hodgkin lymphoma. Clones were sequenced by immunoSEQ multiplex PCR, and TCRdb holds only the in-frame ones, with some missing. The sample has 17,000 or so clones; about 85% are singletons. The sequencing sample was made of peripheral blood mononuclear cells (PBMCs). These receptor sequences come from a human donor with classical Hodgkin lymphoma. Both conserved end residues are part of each CDR3. D genes are given only for firm matches. Size is omitted from some rows. Given values are once, few, many or a class for expanded clones.

v_gene	d_gene	j_gene	abundance	CDR3nt	CDR3aa
TRBV19	TRBD1	TRBJ1-1	once	TGTGCCAGTAGTAGGCCAGGGGGAATGAACACTGAAGCTTTCTTT	CASSRPGGMNTEAFF
TRBV4-1	TRBD1	TRBJ1-6	.	TGCGCCAGCAGCCGGGACAGCTCCTATAATTCACCCCTCCACTTT	CASSRDSSYNSPLHF
TRBV18	.	TRBJ1-4	.	TGTGCCAGCTCACCAATCGAACAGGGAGCACTGTTTTTT	CASSPIEQGALFF
TRBV19	TRBD2	TRBJ2-3	few	TGTGCCAGTAGTATAGACCACCGGGAGGGCACAGATACGCAGTATTTT	CASSIDHREGTDTQYF
TRBV5-6	TRBD1	TRBJ2-5	once	TGTGCCAGCAGCTGGGACAGGGTTCGGGAGACCCAGTACTTC	CASSWDRVRETQYF
TRBV7-2	.	TRBJ2-3	.	TGTGCCAGCAGCTCCAAGGGTGCAGATACGCAGTATTTT	CASSSKGADTQYF
TRBV18	.	TRBJ1-2	.	TGTGCCAGCTCACCCGCGGCTCCTAACTATGGCTACACCTTC	CASSPAAPNYGYTF
TRBV9	.	TRBJ2-5	.	TGTGCCAGCAGCGTACTCCCCGGACCCAAAGAGACCCAGTACTTC	CASSVLPGPKETQYF
TRBV5-1	TRBD1	TRBJ2-3	.	TGCGCCAGCAGCAAAGGGGACAGGGAGGGCACAGATACGCAGTATTTT	CASSKGDREGTDTQYF
TRBV28	TRBD1	TRBJ1-1	.	TGTGCCAGCAGTTTAAGCCCAGGAGCAGGGGGCACTGAAGCTTTCTTT	CASSLSPGAGGTEAFF
TRBV10-1	.	TRBJ2-2	.	TGCGCCAGCAGGGGGGACACCGGGGAGCTGTTTTTT	CASRGDTGELFF